This note documents a single T cell receptor beta chain sequence. Its antigen specificity is not known. The sample holds no much larger clone one base away, and base qualities are not on file. The data were taken from a study of blood T cell dynamics during melanoma immunotherapy (dated by TCRdb to about 2020). The study in broad terms: The patients had metastatic melanoma and were given first-line pembrolizumab or nivolumab plus ipilimumab as standard of care in the United Kingdom. Peripheral T cell receptor repertoires of metastatic melanoma patients were profiled before and after one cycle of checkpoint inhibitor therapy to find early correlates of response. The training cohort was made up of consecutive patients, while a further independent group of patients from the same centre was pooled to form an external validation set.

Every bulk PBMC sample was loaded with the same fixed amount of approximately 0.35 ug of DNA. The immunoSEQ TCRb Assay kit was used according to manufacturer instructions to amplify TCR beta CDR3 sequences from genomic DNA. The KAPA Library Quantification Kit for Illumina platforms was used to quantify pooled libraries by qPCR. Sequencing of the pooled libraries was done on an Illumina NextSeq 500, with clustering at about 0.55-1.2 pM. The authors' pipeline ran thus. TCR data were analyzed using immunoSEQ ANALYZER and the R LymphoSeq package. A rearrangement efficiency score was calculated as productive divided by the sum of productive and non-productive CDR3 sequences. Within each patient, timepoints were compared pairwise for clonality, measured with the Gini coefficient, and for diversity, measured with the Renyi index at alpha=1. In LymphoSeq, clonal relatedness was computed using an edit distance of 3, and repertoire similarity was computed using the Bhattacharyya coefficient. Linear discriminant analysis on week-3 changes in clonality and diversity was built with the R MASS and caret packages to classify response. Not all clones reach the TCRdb copy of this immuneACCESS table, which keeps in-frame sequences only. Checked studies attribute under half of the gap to unresolved V genes and leave the rest unexplained. Clone size and V and J calls were adopted from that table, with D and trimming inferred from the DNA. For this sample there are 13,000 to 15,000 clones; over 75% appear just once. The biggest ten clones account for around 6% of the sample.

Read against the paper, the sample's time point label means: pre-treatment baseline. Blood was sampled before treatment (T0) and at week 3 (W3), after the first cycle of checkpoint blockade. Except for a couple of patients with rapid clinical progression, response was assessed 12 weeks after the first infusion by RECIST 1.1; disease control meant complete response, partial response or stable disease. Patients were excluded for prior systemic cancer treatment, concomitant immunosuppressant therapy or synchronous other active malignancies. TCR beta was sequenced in both bulk PBMC and plasma cell-free DNA in order to track circulating cells as well as T cell turnover. PBMC were isolated from blood with Lymphoprep and SepMate tubes, followed by red cell lysis. DNA from PBMC and sorted T cell subsets was extracted with QIAamp DNA Blood Mini kits. Study-wide conclusions, independent of this receptor: Patients who later achieved disease control showed a bifurcated PBMC repertoire reorganization at W3, with increased clonality or increased diversity, unlike progressors. The relatively small sample size was recognized as a factor that could limit how well the results generalize. The study was unable to establish whether the T cell clones driving the repertoire changes were melanoma-specific or instead reflected general immune activation.

Sequenced here: blood, sampled from a patient treated with checkpoint blockade. This clonotype was obtained from a human donor with melanoma.

Read as DNA, the sequence is TGTGCCAGCAACGGACAGGGGGCTATAAACACTGAAGCTTTCTTT. This yields the protein CASNGQGAINTEAFF. The chain couples TRBV25-1 to TRBJ1-1, with 11 middle bases fitting TRBD1. Trimming takes 7 bases off V and 2 bases off J; junction bases not matched to a gene: 6. The CDR3, from cysteine to phenylalanine, totals 15 residues. CDR3 DNA only is kept here, 45 bases in frame from base 1. Via the germline V gene, CDR1 is MGHDK and CDR2 SYGVNS.